The present TCR beta chain was sequenced within a study of CD8+CD57+ T cells in acquired aplastic anemia. Germline CDR1 LNHDA, CDR2 SQIVND (reference sequence). The CDR3 contains 14 residues. V was shortened by 2 bases and J by 3 bases, with 8 bases between the two germline ends. CDR3 and TCR beta VDJ profiling relied on a genomic DNA template. TCRdb re-analysed the reads in MiXCR, keeping a single row per CDR3 protein. In the table there are roughly 200,000 distinct CDR3 sequences, about three fifths of which are singletons. Patients included in sequencing had previously demonstrated CD8+CD57+ cell expansion by flow cytometry.

The V call is TRBV19, the J call TRBJ1-5; tentatively, D is TRBD1 (5 bases). The origin of this receptor is a human donor with aplastic anemia. The source material was sorted CD4+, CD8+, or CD8+CD57+ T cells (not recorded which) from PBMCs. The CDR3 loop reads CASSISRDNQPQHF. CDR3 DNA sequence: TGTGCCAGTAGTATAAGCAGGGACAATCAGCCCCAGCATTTT.